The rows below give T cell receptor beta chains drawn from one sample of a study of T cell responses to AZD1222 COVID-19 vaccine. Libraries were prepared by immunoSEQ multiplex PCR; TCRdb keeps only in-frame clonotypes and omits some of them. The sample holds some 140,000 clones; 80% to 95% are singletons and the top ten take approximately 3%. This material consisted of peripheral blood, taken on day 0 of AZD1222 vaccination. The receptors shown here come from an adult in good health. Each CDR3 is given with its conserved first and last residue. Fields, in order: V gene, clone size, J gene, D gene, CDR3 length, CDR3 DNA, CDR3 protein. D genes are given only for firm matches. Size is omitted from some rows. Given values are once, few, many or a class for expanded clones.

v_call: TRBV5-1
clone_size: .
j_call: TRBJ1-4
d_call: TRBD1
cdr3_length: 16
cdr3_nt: TGCGCCAGCAGCCGAGGGACGGGACAGATTAATGAAAAACTGTTTTTT
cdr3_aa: CASSRGTGQINEKLFF

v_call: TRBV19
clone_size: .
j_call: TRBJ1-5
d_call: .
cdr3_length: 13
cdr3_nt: TGTGCCAGTAGTTGGACGGGAAATCAGCCCCAGCATTTT
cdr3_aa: CASSWTGNQPQHF

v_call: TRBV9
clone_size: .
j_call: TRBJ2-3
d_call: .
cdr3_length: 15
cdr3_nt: TGTGCCAGCAGCGTAGGGGGTAATAGTGCAGATACGCAGTATTTT
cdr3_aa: CASSVGGNSADTQYF

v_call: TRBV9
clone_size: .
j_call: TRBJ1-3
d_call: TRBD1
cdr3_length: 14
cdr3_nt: TGTGCCAGCAGCCTCACAGGGGCTGGAAACACCATATATTTT
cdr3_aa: CASSLTGAGNTIYF

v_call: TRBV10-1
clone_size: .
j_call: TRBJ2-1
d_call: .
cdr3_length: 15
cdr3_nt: TGCGCCAGCAGTGGAGTTACTACAGGACGCAATGAGCAGTTCTTC
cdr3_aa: CASSGVTTGRNEQFF

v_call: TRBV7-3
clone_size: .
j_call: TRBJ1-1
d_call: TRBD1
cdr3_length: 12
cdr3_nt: TGTGCCAGCAGCTCAGGGGGGACTGAAGCTTTCTTT
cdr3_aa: CASSSGGTEAFF

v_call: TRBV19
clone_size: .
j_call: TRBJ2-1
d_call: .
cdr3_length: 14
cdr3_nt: TGTGCCAGTAGTATGGAGGTCCGCCACAATGAGCAGTTCTTC
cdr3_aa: CASSMEVRHNEQFF

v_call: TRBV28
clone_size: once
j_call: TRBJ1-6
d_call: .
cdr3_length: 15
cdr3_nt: TGTGCCAGCGTGGAGCGGGGCGCCTATAATTCACCCCTCCACTTT
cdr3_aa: CASVERGAYNSPLHF

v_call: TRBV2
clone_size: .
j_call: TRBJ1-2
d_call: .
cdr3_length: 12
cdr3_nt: TGTGCCAGCAGCGCTGAAGGCTATGGCTACACCTTC
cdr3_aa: CASSAEGYGYTF

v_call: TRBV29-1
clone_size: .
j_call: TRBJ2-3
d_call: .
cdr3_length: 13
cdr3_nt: TGCAGCGTCGGTGGCGGGAGCACAGATACGCAGTATTTT
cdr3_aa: CSVGGGSTDTQYF

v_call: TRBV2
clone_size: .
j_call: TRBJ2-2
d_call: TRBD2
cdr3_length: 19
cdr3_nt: TGTGCCAGCAGTGAAACGGGGGGTGGTAGCGGGGATCACACCGGGGAGCTGTTTTTT
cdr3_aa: CASSETGGGSGDHTGELFF

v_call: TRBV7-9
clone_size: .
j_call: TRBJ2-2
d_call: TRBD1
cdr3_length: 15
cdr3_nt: TGTGCCAGCAGCTTTGGGGACAGGGAAACCGGGGAGCTGTTTTTT
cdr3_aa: CASSFGDRETGELFF

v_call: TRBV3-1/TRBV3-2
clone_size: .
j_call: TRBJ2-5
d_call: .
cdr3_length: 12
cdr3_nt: TGTGCCAGCAGCCAAAGAGGGGAGACCCAGTACTTC
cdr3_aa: CASSQRGETQYF

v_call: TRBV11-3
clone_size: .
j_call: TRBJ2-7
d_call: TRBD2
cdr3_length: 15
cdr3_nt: TGTGCCAGCAGCCTCTTGGGGGGGGTCGTGCACGAGCAGTACTTC
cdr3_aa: CASSLLGGVVHEQYF

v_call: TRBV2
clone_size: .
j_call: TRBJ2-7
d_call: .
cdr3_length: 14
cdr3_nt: TGTGCCAGCAGTGGGACACTTCTCCATTACGAGCAGTACTTC
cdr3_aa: CASSGTLLHYEQYF

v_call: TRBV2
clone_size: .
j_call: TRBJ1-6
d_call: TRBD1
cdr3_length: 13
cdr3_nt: TGTGCCAGCAGTCAGGGGGGCTTTTCCCCCCTCCACTTT
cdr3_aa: CASSQGGFSPLHF

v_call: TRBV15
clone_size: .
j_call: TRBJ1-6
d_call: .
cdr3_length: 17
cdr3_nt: TGTGCCACCAGCGCCCGGGACCGCTACTCCTATAATTCACCCCTCCACTTT
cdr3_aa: CATSARDRYSYNSPLHF

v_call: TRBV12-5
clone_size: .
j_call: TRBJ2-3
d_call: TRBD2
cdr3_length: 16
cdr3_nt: TGTGCTAGTGGTTCCTCACCCCAGCGGGGGGCCGATACGCAGTATTTT
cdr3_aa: CASGSSPQRGADTQYF

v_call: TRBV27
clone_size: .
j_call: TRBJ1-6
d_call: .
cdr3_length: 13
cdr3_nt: TGTGCCAGCTCCCCCATTGGTAATTCACCCCTCCACTTT
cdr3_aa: CASSPIGNSPLHF

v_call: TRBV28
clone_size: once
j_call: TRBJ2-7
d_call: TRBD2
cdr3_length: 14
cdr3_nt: TGTGCCAGCAGTCACCAGCGGGAGGCCTACGAGCAGTACTTC
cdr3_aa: CASSHQREAYEQYF

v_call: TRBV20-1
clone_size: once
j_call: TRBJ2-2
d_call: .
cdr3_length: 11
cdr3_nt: TGCAGTGGGTCCTACACCGGGGAGCTGTTTTTT
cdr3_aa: CSGSYTGELFF

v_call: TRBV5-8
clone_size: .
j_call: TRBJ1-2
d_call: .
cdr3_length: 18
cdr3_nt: TGTGCCAGCAGCTTGGCCAGTCCGAATTTAGGAGTGGGCGGCGGCTACACCTTC
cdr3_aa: CASSLASPNLGVGGGYTF

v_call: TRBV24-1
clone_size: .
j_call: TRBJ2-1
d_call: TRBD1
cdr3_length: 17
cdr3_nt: TGTGCCACCAGTGATTATTATTTTGGACAGGGGGCCCCCGAGCAGTTCTTC
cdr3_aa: CATSDYYFGQGAPEQFF

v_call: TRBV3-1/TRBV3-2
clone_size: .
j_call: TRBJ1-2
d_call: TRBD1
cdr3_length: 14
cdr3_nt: TGTGCCAGCAGCCGAACAGGGGTGAACTATGGCTACACCTTC
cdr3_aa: CASSRTGVNYGYTF

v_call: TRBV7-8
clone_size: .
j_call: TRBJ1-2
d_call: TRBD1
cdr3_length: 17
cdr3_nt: TGTGCCAGCAGCTCCAGCCCAACGGGACAGGGGAGGGGAGGCTACACCTTC
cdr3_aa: CASSSSPTGQGRGGYTF

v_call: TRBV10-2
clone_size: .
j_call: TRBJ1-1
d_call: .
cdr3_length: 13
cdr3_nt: TGCGCCAGCAGTGAGTCGAGTGGGGGTGAAGCTTTCTTT
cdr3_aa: CASSESSGGEAFF

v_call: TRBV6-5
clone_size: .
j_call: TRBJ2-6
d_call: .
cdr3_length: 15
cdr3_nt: TGTGCCAGCAAGACCGGACAATCTGGGGCCAACGTCCTGACTTTC
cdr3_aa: CASKTGQSGANVLTF

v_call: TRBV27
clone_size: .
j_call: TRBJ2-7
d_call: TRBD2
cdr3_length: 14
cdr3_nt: TGTGCCACCCGGATGTACGGGGGGAGCTACGAGCAGTACTTC
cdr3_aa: CATRMYGGSYEQYF

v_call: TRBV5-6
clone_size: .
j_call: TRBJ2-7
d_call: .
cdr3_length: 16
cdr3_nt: TGTGCCAGCAGCTCTCATGGCCAGGGAGAGTGGGTCGAGCAGTACTTC
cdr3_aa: CASSSHGQGEWVEQYF

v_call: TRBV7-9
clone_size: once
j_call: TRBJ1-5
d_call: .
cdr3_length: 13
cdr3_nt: TGTGCCAGCAGCTTATCTGGCAATCAGCCCCAGCATTTT
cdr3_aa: CASSLSGNQPQHF

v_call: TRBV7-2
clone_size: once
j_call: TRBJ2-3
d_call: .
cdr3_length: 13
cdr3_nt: TGTGCCAGCAGCTTAGATGGGCAGGGCACGCAGTATTTT
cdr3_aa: CASSLDGQGTQYF

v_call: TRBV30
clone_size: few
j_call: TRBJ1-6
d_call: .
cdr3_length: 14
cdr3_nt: TGTGCCTGGAGTGGCGGGACAACGGGTTCACCCCTCCACTTT
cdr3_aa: CAWSGGTTGSPLHF

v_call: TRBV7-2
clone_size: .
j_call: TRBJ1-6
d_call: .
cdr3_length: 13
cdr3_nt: TGTGCCAGCTCCAACCGGCAGAATTCACCCCTCCACTTT
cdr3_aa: CASSNRQNSPLHF

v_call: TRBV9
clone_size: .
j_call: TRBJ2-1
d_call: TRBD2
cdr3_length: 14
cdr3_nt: TGTGCCAGCAGCGTTGCGGGAGGTACGGATGAGCAGTTCTTC
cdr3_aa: CASSVAGGTDEQFF

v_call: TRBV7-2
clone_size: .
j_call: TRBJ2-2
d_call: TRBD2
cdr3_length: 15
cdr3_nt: TGTGCCAGCATTCCAGGGGTAGCGGGGGCCGGGGAGCTGTTTTTT
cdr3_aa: CASIPGVAGAGELFF

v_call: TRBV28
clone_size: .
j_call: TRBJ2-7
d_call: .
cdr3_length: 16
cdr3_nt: TGTGCCAGCAGTTTTAGGTCCGGCAGGCCGACCTACGAGCAGTACTTC
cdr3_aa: CASSFRSGRPTYEQYF

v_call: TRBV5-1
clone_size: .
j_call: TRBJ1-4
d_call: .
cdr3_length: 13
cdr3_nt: TGCGCCAGCAGATGGTCAGAGAATGAAAAACTGTTTTTT
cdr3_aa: CASRWSENEKLFF

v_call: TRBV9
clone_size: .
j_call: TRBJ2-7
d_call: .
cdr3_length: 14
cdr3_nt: TGTGCCAGCAGCGGAGGGGGGCGGGCCTACGAGCAGTACTTC
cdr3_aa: CASSGGGRAYEQYF

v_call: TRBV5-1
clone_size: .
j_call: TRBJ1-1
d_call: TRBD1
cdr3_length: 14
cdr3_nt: TGCGCCAGCAGCCCGACCCAGGGGGACACTGAAGCTTTCTTT
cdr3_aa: CASSPTQGDTEAFF

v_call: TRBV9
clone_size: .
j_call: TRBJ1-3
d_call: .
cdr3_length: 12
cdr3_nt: TGTGCCAGCAGCGCGGACGGGCCCACCATATATTTT
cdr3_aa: CASSADGPTIYF

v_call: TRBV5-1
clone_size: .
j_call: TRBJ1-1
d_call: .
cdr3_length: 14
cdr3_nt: TGCGCCAGCAGCTTGCGGGACATCCACACTGAAGCTTTCTTT
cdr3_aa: CASSLRDIHTEAFF

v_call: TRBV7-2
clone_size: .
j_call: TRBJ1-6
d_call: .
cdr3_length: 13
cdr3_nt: TGTGCCAGCAGCTTAGATTATGCGGGGCACCTCCACTTT
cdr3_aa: CASSLDYAGHLHF

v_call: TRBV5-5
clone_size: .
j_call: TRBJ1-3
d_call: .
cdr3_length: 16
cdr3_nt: TGTGCCAGCAGCTTGGGGGGCCACTTCTCTGGAAACACCATATATTTT
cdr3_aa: CASSLGGHFSGNTIYF

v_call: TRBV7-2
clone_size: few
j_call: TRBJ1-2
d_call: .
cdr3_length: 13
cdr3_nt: TGTGCCAGCAGCTTAATAGATAACTATGGCTACACCTTC
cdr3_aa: CASSLIDNYGYTF

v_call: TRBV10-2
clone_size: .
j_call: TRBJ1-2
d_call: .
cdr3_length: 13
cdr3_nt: TGCGCCAGCAGGAAAGGGATAGACTATGGCTACACCTTC
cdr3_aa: CASRKGIDYGYTF

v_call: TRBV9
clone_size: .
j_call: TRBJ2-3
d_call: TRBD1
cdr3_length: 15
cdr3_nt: TGTGCCAGCAGCGTCGGGACAGGCCGCACAGATACGCAGTATTTT
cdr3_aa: CASSVGTGRTDTQYF

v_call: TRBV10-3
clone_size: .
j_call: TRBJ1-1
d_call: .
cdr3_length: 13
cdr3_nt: TGTGCCATCAGCCCGGGTTTGGCCACTGAAGCTTTCTTT
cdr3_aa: CAISPGLATEAFF

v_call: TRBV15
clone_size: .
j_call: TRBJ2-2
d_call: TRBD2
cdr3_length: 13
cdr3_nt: TGTGCCACCAGCAGAGATCGGGGGGAGTCGGTGTTTTTT
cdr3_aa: CATSRDRGESVFF

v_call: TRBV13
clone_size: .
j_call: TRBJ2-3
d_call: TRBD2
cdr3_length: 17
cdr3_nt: TGTGCCAGCAGCTCCCGAGAGGGAGCGGGGGGGACAGATACGCAGTATTTT
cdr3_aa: CASSSREGAGGTDTQYF

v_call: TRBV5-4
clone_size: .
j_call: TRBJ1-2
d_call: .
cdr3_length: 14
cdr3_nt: TGTGCCAGCAGCTTGGGAGTCGATCTTGAAGGCTACACCTTC
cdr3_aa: CASSLGVDLEGYTF

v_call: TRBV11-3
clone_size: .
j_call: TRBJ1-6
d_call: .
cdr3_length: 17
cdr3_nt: TGTGCCAGCAGCTTAGATCGGGGTCCAGGGAGGGATTCACCCCTCCACTTT
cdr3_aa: CASSLDRGPGRDSPLHF

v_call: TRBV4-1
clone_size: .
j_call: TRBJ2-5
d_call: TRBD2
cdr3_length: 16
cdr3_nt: TGCGCCAGCAGCCAAGGCCTAGCGGGAGGGGGAGAGACCCAGTACTTC
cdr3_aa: CASSQGLAGGGETQYF

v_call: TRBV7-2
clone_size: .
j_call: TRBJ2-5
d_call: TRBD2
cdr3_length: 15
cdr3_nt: TGTGCCAGCAGCTTAAGGGCTAGCGGGGTACAGACCCAGTACTTC
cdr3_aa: CASSLRASGVQTQYF

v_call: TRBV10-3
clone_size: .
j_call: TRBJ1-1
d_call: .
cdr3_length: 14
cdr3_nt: TGTGCCATCAGTGAGTCGCGCGAGAACACTGAAGCTTTCTTT
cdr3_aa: CAISESRENTEAFF

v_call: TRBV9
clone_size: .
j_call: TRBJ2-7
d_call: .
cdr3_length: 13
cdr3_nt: TGTGCCAGCAGCGTAGTTGAAAGGGGTGAGCAGTACTTC
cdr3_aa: CASSVVERGEQYF

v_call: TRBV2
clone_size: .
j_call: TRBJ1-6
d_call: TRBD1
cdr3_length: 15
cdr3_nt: TGTGCCAGCAGACCAACCGGGACAGAGAATTCACCCCTCCACTTT
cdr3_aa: CASRPTGTENSPLHF

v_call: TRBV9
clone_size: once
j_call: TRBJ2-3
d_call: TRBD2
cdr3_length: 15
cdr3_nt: TGTGCCAGCAGCGTCTCAGCGGGGGGGAAAGATACGCAGTATTTT
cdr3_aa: CASSVSAGGKDTQYF

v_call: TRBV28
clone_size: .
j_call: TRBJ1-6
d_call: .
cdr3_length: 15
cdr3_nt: TGTGCCAGCAGTCAGGGACGGTCTATCGTTTCACCCCTCCACTTT
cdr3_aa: CASSQGRSIVSPLHF